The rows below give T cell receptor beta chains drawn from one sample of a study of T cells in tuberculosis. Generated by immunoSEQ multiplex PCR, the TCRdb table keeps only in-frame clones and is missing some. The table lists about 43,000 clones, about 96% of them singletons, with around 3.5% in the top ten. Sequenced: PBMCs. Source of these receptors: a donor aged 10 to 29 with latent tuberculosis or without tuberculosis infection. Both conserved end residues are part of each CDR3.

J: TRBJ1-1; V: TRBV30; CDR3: CAWSASGGVNTEAFF
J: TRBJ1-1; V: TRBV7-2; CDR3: CASSLAQYTEAFF
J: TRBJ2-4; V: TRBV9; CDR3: CASSAAPGQNIAKNIQYF
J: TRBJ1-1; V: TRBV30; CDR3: CAWEQVTEAFF
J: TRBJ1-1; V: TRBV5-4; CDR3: CASSGDSPTEAFF
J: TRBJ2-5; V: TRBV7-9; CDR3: CASSLAYRSQETQYF
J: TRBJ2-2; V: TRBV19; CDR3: CASSIQGVAGELFF
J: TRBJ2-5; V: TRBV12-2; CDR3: CASRCGGQVETQYF
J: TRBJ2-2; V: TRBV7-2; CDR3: CASSANTGTGNTGELFF
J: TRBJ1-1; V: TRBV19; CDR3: CASSIFGQKNTEAFF
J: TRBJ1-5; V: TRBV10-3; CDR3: CAISLDRGDQPQHF
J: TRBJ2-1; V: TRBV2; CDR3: CASSIRPGLAANEQFF
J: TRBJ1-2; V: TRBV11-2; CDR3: CASSSPLPGTQRGGGYTF
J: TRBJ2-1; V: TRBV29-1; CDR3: CSVCDRAYNEQFF
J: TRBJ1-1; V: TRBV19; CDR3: CASSTPEVGNTEAFF
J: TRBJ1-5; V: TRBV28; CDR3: CASLSGGANQPQHF
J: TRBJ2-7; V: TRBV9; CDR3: CASSVNIRSGQYF
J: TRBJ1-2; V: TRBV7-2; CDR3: CASSNGGQGSYTF
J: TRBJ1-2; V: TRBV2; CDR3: CASSVSGAYGYTF
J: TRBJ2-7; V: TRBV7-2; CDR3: CASSRPGTYEQYF
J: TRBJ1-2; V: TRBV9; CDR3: CASSVEGWRQPNYGYTF
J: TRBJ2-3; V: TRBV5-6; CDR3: CASSFARGNTDTQYF
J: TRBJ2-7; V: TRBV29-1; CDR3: CSVGSRQGFEQYF
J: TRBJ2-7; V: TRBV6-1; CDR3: CASSERFYEQYF
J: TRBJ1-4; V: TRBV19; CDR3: CASSIHGASEKLFF
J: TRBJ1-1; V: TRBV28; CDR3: CASSKSRDRGRGTEAFF
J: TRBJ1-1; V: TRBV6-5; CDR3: CASSSLATGATEAFF